This T cell receptor beta chain derives from a study of Ad26.COV2.S vaccination and SARS-CoV-2 variants. Treatment reported: around 19 received Ad26.COV2.S at low or high dose, single or two shots; roughly five received placebo; per-sample allocation not given. Each sample was drawn 63 days after the first injection (of vaccine or placebo). Sequenced by immunoSEQ multiplex PCR; TCRdb stores in-frame clones only, minus some. Here the sample spans approximately 400,000 clones, about 85% being singletons. This sequence originates from a person aged 18-60 years who received the Ad26.COV2.S COVID-19 vaccine or a placebo. This sample comprised peripheral blood, obtained in a trial of Ad26.COV2.S vaccine versus placebo.

The chain's CDR3 is CASSLTGSEAFF. CDR3 DNA sequence: TGTGCCAGCAGCTTGACAGGTTCTGAAGCTTTCTTT. The chain recombines TRBV5-5 with TRBJ1-1; D is possibly TRBD1 (5 bases). This CDR3 contains 12 residues. The V and J ends lost 1 base and 6 bases respectively, with 7 bases between them. Germline lookup yields CDR1 SGHKS and CDR2 YYEKEE (reference sequence).